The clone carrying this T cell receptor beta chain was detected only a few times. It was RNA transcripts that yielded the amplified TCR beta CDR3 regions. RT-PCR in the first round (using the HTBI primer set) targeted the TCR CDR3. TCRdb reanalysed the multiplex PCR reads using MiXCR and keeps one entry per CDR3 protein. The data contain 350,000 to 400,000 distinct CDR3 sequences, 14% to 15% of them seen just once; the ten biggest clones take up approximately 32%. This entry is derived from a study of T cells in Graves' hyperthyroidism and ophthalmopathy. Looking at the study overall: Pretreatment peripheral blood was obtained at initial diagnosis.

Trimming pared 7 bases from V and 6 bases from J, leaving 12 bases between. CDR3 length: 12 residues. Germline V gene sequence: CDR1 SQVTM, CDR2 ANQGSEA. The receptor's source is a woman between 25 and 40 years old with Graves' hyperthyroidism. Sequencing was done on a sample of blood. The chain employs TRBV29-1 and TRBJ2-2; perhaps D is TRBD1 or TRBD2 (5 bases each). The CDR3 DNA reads TGCAGCGGGGGGTGGGGAGCCGGGGAGCTGTTTTTT. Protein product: CSGGWGAGELFF.